This T cell receptor beta chain was identified during a study of cytomegalovirus exposure and HLA in healthy donors. Across the whole study: Earlier work reported 100 million to 130 million unique TCR beta sequences from approximately 180 million T cells.

This PCR relied on a set of 60 Vbeta primers and 13 Jbeta primers. TCRdb's table, derived via immunoSEQ multiplex PCR, lists solely in-frame clones and lacks some. This table has roughly 55,000 clones, around 81% appearing once. General study points: It was taken for granted in presence/absence analyses that sequencing depth across donors was roughly uniform.

For this clone: Its antigen is currently unknown.

The TCR was taken from a boy younger than 18 in good health and CMV-seropositive. The source material was PBMCs.

DNA for the CDR3: TGTGCCAGCAGCTTGGGCACGACAGGGATAGGATCACCCCTCCACTTT. Amino acids: CASSLGTTGIGSPLHF. The gene calls are TRBV5-4 and TRBJ1-6, with TRBD1 identical over 7 bases. CDR1 and CDR2 (germline): SGHNT, YYREEE (reference sequence). V shed 0 bases and J 10 bases; nucleotides not matched to a gene: 10. The CDR3 consists of 16 residues.